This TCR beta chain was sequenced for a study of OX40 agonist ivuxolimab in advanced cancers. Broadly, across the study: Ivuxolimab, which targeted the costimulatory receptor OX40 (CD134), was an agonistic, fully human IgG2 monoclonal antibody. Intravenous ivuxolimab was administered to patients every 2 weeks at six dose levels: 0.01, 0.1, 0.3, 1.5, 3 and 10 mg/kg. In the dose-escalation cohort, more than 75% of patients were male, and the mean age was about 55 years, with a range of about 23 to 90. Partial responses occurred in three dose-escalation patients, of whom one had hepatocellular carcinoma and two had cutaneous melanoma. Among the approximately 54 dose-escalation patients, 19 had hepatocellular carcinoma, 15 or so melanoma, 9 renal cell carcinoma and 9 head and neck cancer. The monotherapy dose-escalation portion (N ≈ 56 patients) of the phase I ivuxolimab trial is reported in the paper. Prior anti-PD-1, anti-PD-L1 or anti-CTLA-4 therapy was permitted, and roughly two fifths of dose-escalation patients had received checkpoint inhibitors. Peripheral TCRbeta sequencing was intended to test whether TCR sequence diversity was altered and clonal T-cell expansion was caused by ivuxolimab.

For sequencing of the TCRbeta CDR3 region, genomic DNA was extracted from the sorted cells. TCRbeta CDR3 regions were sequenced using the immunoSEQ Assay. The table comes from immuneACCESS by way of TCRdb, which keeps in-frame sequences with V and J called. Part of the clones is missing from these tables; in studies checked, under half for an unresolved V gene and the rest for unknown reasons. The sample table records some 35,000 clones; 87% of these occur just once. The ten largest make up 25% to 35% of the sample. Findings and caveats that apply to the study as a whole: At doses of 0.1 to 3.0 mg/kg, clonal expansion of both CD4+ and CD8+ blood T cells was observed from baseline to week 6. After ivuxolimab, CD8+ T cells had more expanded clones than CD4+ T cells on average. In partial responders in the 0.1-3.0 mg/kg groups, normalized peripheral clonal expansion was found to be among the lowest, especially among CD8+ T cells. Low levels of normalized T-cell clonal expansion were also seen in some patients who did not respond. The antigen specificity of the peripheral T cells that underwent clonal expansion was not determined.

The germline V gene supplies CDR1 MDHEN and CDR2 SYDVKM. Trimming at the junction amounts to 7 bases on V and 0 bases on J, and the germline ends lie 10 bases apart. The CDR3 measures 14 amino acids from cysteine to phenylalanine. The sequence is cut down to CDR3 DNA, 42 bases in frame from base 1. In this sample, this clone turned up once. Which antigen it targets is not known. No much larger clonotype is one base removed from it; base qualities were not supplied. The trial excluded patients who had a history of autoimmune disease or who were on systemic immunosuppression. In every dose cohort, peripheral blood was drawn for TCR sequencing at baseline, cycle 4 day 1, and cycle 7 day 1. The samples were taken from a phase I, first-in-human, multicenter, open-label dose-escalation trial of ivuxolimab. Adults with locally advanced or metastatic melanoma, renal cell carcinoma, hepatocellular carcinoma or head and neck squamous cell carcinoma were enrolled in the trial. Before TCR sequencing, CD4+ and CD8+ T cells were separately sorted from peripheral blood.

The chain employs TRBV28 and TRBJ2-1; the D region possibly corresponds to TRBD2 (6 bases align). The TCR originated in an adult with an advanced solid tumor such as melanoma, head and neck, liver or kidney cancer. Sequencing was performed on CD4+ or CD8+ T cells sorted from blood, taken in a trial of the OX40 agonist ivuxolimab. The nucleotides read TGTGCCAGCATCCTAGCGTCCTCCTACAATGAGCAGTTCTTC. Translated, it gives CASILASSYNEQFF.